The 22 T cell receptor beta chains listed next were all sequenced from one sample in a study of T cells in localized non-small cell lung cancer. Only in-frame clones appear in the TCRdb table, and some are missing; sequencing was by immunoSEQ multiplex PCR. This sample carries 30,000 to 35,000 clones, roughly 91% of them seen once, and the ten largest clones take about 3.2%. Sequenced here: peripheral blood, sampled before any cancer treatment. These receptor sequences come from a female donor older than 55 with stage I lung adenocarcinoma.

The gene calls are TRBV29-1 and TRBJ2-4, with D possibly TRBD2 on 6 matching bases. Per the germline V gene, CDR1 is SQVTM and CDR2 is ANQGSEA. The ends were cut back, 8 bases at V and 7 bases at J, with 18 bases in the middle. The CDR3 consists of 13 residues. The CDR3: CSTAGLGENIQYF. As DNA, the CDR3 is TGCAGCACCGCGGGGCTCGGGGAGAACATTCAGTACTTC.

V is TRBV10-3 and J is TRBJ1-2; TRBD1 might be the D (5 bases). The V and J ends lost 7 bases and 8 bases respectively, with 14 bases between them. CDR3 length: 12 amino acids. CDR1 and CDR2 from the germline V gene are ENHRY and SYGVKD. The CDR3 loop reads CAITGGSGGYTF. DNA for the CDR3: TGTGCCATCACTGGGGGGTCGGGCGGCTACACCTTC.

The rearrangement uses TRBV27 and TRBJ2-1; 10 bases are shared with TRBD2. Germline loops: CDR1 MNHEY, CDR2 SMNVEV (reference sequence). Unmatched junction bases numbered 8, after V lost 6 bases and J lost 6 bases. The CDR3 is 15 amino acids. DNA of the CDR3: TGTGCCAGCAGAAGACGGACTAGCGGAGCCAATGAGCAGTTCTTC. Translating it yields CASRRRTSGANEQFF.

The J gene is TRBJ2-1, the V gene TRBV2; D unclear. The CDR3 length is 11 residues. Germline values: CDR1 SNHLY, CDR2 FYNNEI. V lost 5 bases and J 8 bases, leaving 7 bases between the germline ends. The DNA for the CDR3 is TGTGCCAGCAGTACAGTCTATGAGCAGTTCTTC. Encoded protein: CASSTVYEQFF.

The rearrangement joins TRBV5-1 to TRBJ1-4; TRBD1 matches 9 bases. CDR1 and CDR2 from the germline V gene are SGHRS and YFSETQ. J gave up 8 bases and V 3 bases, and 8 bases lay outside the gene matches. The CDR3 covers 15 residues. CDR3 region: CASSWGQGKVEKLFF. The CDR3 nucleotides read TGCGCCAGCAGCTGGGGACAGGGCAAGGTGGAAAAACTGTTTTTT.

The CDR3 DNA reads TGTGCCAGAAGCTGGGAGGATGAGCAGTTCTTC. Protein: CARSWEDEQFF. This rearrangement joins TRBV5-3 to TRBJ2-1; D possibly corresponds to TRBD2 (6 bases). TRBV5-3 qualifies as an ORF whose function is uncertain. CDR3 length: 11 amino acids. Trimming removed 3 bases from V and 8 bases from J, with 6 bases in between.

The rearrangement joins TRBV18 to TRBJ2-7; 9 nucleotides line up with TRBD2. Germline V gene sequence: CDR1 KGHSH, CDR2 LQKENI. The CDR3 runs 14 residues. V shed 5 bases, J shed 4 bases, and the junction held 6 bases outside the gene matches. The CDR3 is CASSISGSLYEQYF. CDR3 bases: TGTGCCAGCTCAATTAGCGGGAGTTTGTACGAGCAGTACTTC. Based on the CDR3 plus reference TRBV18 and TRBJ2-7, the full variable domain is NAGVMQNPRHLVRRRGQEARLRCSPMKGHSHVYWYRQLPEEGLKFMVYLQKENIIDESGMPKERFSAEFPKEGPSILRIQQVVRGDSAAYFCASSISGSLYEQYFGPGTRLTVT.

J is TRBJ2-7 and V is TRBV6-6; a possible D gene is TRBD2 (5 bases). Germline V gene lookup returns CDR1 MNHNY and CDR2 SVGAGI (reference sequence). The CDR3 runs 13 residues. Trimming pared 6 bases from V and 2 bases from J, leaving 11 bases between. CDR3 protein: CASSSTRAYEQYF. In nucleotides, the CDR3 is TGTGCCAGCAGCTCTACTAGGGCCTACGAGCAGTACTTC.

This chain joins TRBV19 and TRBJ2-2; 7 bases agree with TRBD1. Germline CDR1 is LNHDA and CDR2 is SQIVND (reference sequence). The CDR3 has 14 residues. V gave up 6 bases and J gave up 4 bases; unmatched junction bases: 5. As DNA, the CDR3 is TGTGCCAGTAGGAGACAGGGCTCCACCGGGGAGCTGTTTTTT. Encoded protein: CASRRQGSTGELFF.

The chain uses TRBV5-4 and TRBJ1-3, with D perhaps matching TRBD1 (6 bases). The CDR3 consists of 14 residues. Germline values: CDR1 SGHNT, CDR2 YYREEE (reference sequence). V lost 5 bases to trimming and J lost 3 bases, with 12 bases between them. CDR3 sequence (DNA): TGTGCCAGCAGAGCCGGGACACATGGAAACACCATATATTTT. It specifies CASRAGTHGNTIYF.

V is TRBV28 and J is TRBJ1-2; a possible D gene is TRBD1 (5 bases). Trimming took 5 bases from V and 8 from J, leaving 18 bases between them. CDR3 length equals 14 residues. Per the germline V gene, CDR1 is MDHEN and CDR2 is SYDVKM. CDR3: CASSLRVGTWGYTF. For the CDR3, the DNA is TGTGCCAGCAGTCTAAGGGTGGGGACCTGGGGCTACACCTTC.

V usage is TRBV5-4 and J usage is TRBJ2-1; tentatively, D is TRBD2 (6 bases). This CDR3 comprises 16 residues. V lost 5 bases, J lost 5 bases, and 20 bases lay in between. Germline loops: CDR1 SGHNT, CDR2 YYREEE (reference sequence). The CDR3 sequence: CASRPSSGRRHNEQFF. The CDR3 DNA reads as TGTGCCAGCAGACCAAGTTCAGGGAGGCGCCACAATGAGCAGTTCTTC.

V is TRBV4-2 and J is TRBJ2-3; 7 bases fit TRBD2. Trimming removed 1 base from V and 4 bases from J; junction bases left unmatched: 5. Germline V gene sequence: CDR1 LGHNA, CDR2 YNFKEQ. The CDR3 has 15 amino acids. Here the CDR3 DNA reads TGTGCCAGCAGCCAAGTGAGACTAGCAGCAGATACGCAGTATTTT. Its translation is CASSQVRLAADTQYF.

The chain combines TRBV19 with TRBJ2-1, with D unclear. The CDR3 contains 12 residues. Germline V lookup: CDR1 LNHDA, CDR2 SQIVND (reference sequence). With 6 bases removed from V and 3 bases from J, the gap between germline ends came to 6 bases. The CDR3 nucleotides are TGTGCCAGTAGACTGGACTACAATGAGCAGTTCTTC. It translates to CASRLDYNEQFF.

This clone has a single count. The gene calls are TRBV19 and TRBJ2-7; D is undetermined. Between the trimmed V and J ends, which lost 0 bases and 3 bases, there was a span of 12 bases. CDR3 length equals 15 residues. Germline CDR1 LNHDA, CDR2 SQIVND (reference sequence). In DNA, the CDR3 is TGTGCCAGTAGTATAGACCCAGTTCCGATCTACGAGCAGTACTTC. It translates to CASSIDPVPIYEQYF.

The chain combines TRBV9 with TRBJ2-7; 9 nucleotides match TRBD1. The CDR3 extends over 15 amino acids. CDR1 and CDR2 from the germline V gene are SGDLS and YYNGEE. The J segment lost 2 bases and the V segment lost 0 bases, leaving 3 bases of the junction unmatched. The CDR3 nucleotides are TGTGCCAGCAGCGTAGGCAGGACAGGGGCCTACGAGCAGTACTTC. Protein: CASSVGRTGAYEQYF.

The chain carries TRBV2 and TRBJ1-2; possibly TRBD1 for D (5 bases). Trimming pared 10 bases from V and 6 bases from J, leaving 15 bases between. Germline CDR1 is SNHLY and CDR2 is FYNNEI. The CDR3 covers 12 residues. CDR3 loop: CAISKGGDGYTF. CDR3 nucleotide sequence: TGTGCCATATCGAAGGGAGGGGATGGCTACACCTTC.

The V gene is TRBV7-2, the J gene TRBJ2-2, with 11 bases lining up with TRBD2. Germline lookup yields CDR1 SGHTA and CDR2 FQGNSA. Trimming took 5 bases from V and 7 from J; bases not matched to a gene: 15. This CDR3 has 18 residues. The CDR3 sequence: CASSRSLAGGPGIGELFF. The CDR3 nucleotides are TGTGCCAGCAGCCGTAGCTTAGCGGGAGGGCCTGGAATCGGGGAGCTGTTTTTT.

The V and J genes are TRBV30 and TRBJ2-1; D gene unclear. CDR3 size: 15 residues. Between the trimmed V and J ends, which lost 0 bases and 1 base, there was a span of 10 bases. Germline values: CDR1 GTSNPN, CDR2 SVGIG (reference sequence). The CDR3 is CAWSVPIGSYNEQFF. The CDR3 coding sequence is TGTGCCTGGAGTGTACCAATAGGGTCCTACAATGAGCAGTTCTTC.

This chain joins TRBV11-3 and TRBJ2-3; D unresolved. The V end was cut by 5 bases, the J end by 1 base, with 10 bases between. The germline CDR1 and CDR2 sequences are SGHNT and YENEEA. The CDR3 spans 14 residues. The CDR3 DNA is TGTGCCAGCAGCCTGACGGCCGGCACAGATACGCAGTATTTT. It translates to CASSLTAGTDTQYF.

The CDR3 protein is CASSDITRGYEQYF. The CDR3 DNA is TGTGCCAGCTCCGACATAACACGGGGGTACGAGCAGTACTTC. The V gene is TRBV6-5, the J gene TRBJ2-7; a possible D gene is TRBD2 (6 bases). CDR1 MNHEY and CDR2 SVGAGI come from the germline V gene. V lost 8 bases to trimming and J lost 4 bases, with 18 bases between them. The CDR3 extends over 14 amino acids.

V and J are TRBV9 and TRBJ2-5; D gene uncertain. The germline V gene encodes CDR1 SGDLS and CDR2 YYNGEE. With 3 bases removed from V and 4 bases from J, the gap between germline ends came to 4 bases. This CDR3 has 11 residues. The CDR3 DNA is TGTGCCAGCAGCGCTAGAGAGACCCAGTACTTC. Amino acids: CASSARETQYF.